The next 14 T cell receptor beta chains were all read from a single sample in a study of blood T cell repertoires in COVID-19. Sequencing used immunoSEQ multiplex PCR; TCRdb keeps in-frame clones, though not all of them. Among under 200,000 clones listed, over 75% were seen once. The material sequenced was peripheral blood. The receptors originated from a middle-aged man with acute or convalescent COVID-19.

The CDR3 DNA is TGTGCCAGCAGCGTACGGGGGGCAGAGGAGACCCAGTACTTC. Its translation: CASSVRGAEETQYF. This rearrangement joins TRBV9 to TRBJ2-5, with D perhaps TRBD2 (7 bases). The germline CDR1 and CDR2 sequences are SGDLS and YYNGEE. CDR3 length equals 14 residues. The ends were cut back, 1 base at V and 5 bases at J, with 12 bases in the middle. Complete variable domain (other parts from reference TRBV9 and TRBJ2-5): DSGVTQTPKHLITATGQRVTLRCSPRSGDLSVYWYQQSLDQGLQFLIQYYNGEERAKGNILERFSAQQFPDLHSELNLSSLELGDSALYFCASSVRGAEETQYFGPGTRLLVL.

This clone appeared once. The J gene is TRBJ2-7, the V gene TRBV7-3; D remains unclear. Germline-derived CDR1 and CDR2 are SGHTA and FQGTGA. V was clipped by 5 bases and J by 0 bases, with 11 bases between them. The CDR3 runs 14 residues. CDR3 amino acids: CASSPQSGSYEQYF. The CDR3, as DNA: TGTGCCAGCAGCCCCCAATCGGGCTCCTACGAGCAGTACTTC.

This clone turned up a few times. This chain connects TRBV25-1 to TRBJ2-1, with TRBD2 matching over 8 bases. V was clipped by 3 bases and J by 7 bases; unmatched bases: 5. Germline values: CDR1 MGHDK, CDR2 SYGVNS. The CDR3 spans 14 residues. This CDR3 reads CASSESGRRNEQFF. Here the CDR3 DNA reads TGTGCCAGCAGTGAGAGCGGGAGAAGGAATGAGCAGTTCTTC.

This clone was picked up one time. The V gene is TRBV4-1, the J gene TRBJ1-1, with 11 bases fitting TRBD1. There are 16 residues in the CDR3. Germline values: CDR1 MGHRA, CDR2 YSYEKL. With V trimmed by 7 bases and J by 5 bases, 12 bases remained unmatched. Written as DNA, the CDR3 is TGCGCCAGCACCACCCGGACAGGGGGCCAGGGAACTGAAGCTTTCTTT. Encoded protein: CASTTRTGGQGTEAFF.

This sequence joins TRBV2 and TRBJ1-5; TRBD1 aligns across 7 bases. CDR1 SNHLY and CDR2 FYNNEI come from the germline V gene. The CDR3 is 15 residues long. V lost 5 bases to trimming and J lost 2 bases; unmatched junction nucleotides: 6. CDR3 sequence: CASSNSRGGNQPQHF. CDR3 nucleotide sequence: TGTGCCAGCAGTAATTCCAGGGGGGGCAATCAGCCCCAGCATTTT.

The gene calls are TRBV28 and TRBJ2-1; D is perhaps TRBD2 (6 bases). The CDR3 covers 17 residues. Germline assignment: CDR1 MDHEN and CDR2 SYDVKM. V lost 3 bases to trimming and J lost 1 base, with 16 bases between them. The CDR3 spells CASSLTGRDFSYNEQFF. In DNA, the CDR3 is TGTGCCAGCAGTTTGACGGGGCGGGACTTTTCCTACAATGAGCAGTTCTTC. Variable domain in full (rest from reference TRBV28 and TRBJ2-1): DVKVTQSSRYLVKRTGEKVFLECVQDMDHENMFWYRQDPGLGLRLIYFSYDVKMKEKGDIPEGYSVSREKKERFSLILESASTNQTSMYLCASSLTGRDFSYNEQFFGPGTRLTVL.

The rearrangement uses TRBV5-1 and TRBJ1-5; tentatively, D is TRBD1 (5 bases). The V gene's germline CDR1 is SGHRS and CDR2 YFSETQ. Trimming cost V 0 bases and J 4 bases, with 8 bases left between them. The length of the CDR3 is 14 residues. The CDR3 DNA is TGCGCCAGCAGCTTGGGGGACTTGAATCAGCCCCAGCATTTT. Encoded protein: CASSLGDLNQPQHF. Variable domain in full (rest from reference TRBV5-1 and TRBJ1-5): KAGVTQTPRYLIKTRGQQVTLSCSPISGHRSVSWYQQTPGQGLQFLFEYFSETQRNKGNFPGRFSGRQFSNSRSEMNVSTLELGDSALYLCASSLGDLNQPQHFGDGTRLSIL.

This clone was counted a few times. The chain uses TRBV14 and TRBJ2-1, with 9 nucleotides matching TRBD2. The CDR3 spans 16 residues. Germline V CDR1 and CDR2: SGHDN, FVKESK. Unmatched junction bases numbered 10, after V lost 4 bases and J lost 6 bases. DNA of the CDR3: TGTGCCAGCAGCCGCCTTAGGAGCGGGGGGTTCAATGAGCAGTTCTTC. It yields the protein CASSRLRSGGFNEQFF.

The rearrangement uses TRBV28 and TRBJ2-3; D not resolved. The CDR3 runs 15 residues. V shed 2 bases and J shed 0 bases, with 9 bases lying between them. Germline V lookup: CDR1 MDHEN, CDR2 SYDVKM. CDR3 region: CASSLSQDSTDTQYF. The CDR3 DNA sequence: TGTGCCAGCAGTTTAAGCCAGGATAGCACAGATACGCAGTATTTT.

The chain uses TRBV11-1 and TRBJ2-7; 8 bases are a match to TRBD2. J was trimmed by 0 bases and V by 0 bases; bases with no gene match: 7. CDR1 SGHAT and CDR2 FQDESV come from the germline V gene (reference sequence). The CDR3 covers 17 residues. The CDR3 nucleotides are TGTGCCAGCAGCTTAGCCCTTAGCGGGGAGATCTCCTACGAGCAGTACTTC. Its protein product is CASSLALSGEISYEQYF.

The rearrangement uses TRBV12-5 and TRBJ2-3; TRBD2 is a possible D gene (6 bases). Trimming removed 1 base at V and 12 bases at J, with 11 bases between. This CDR3 is 12 amino acids long. In germline, CDR1 is LGHNT, CDR2 FRNRAP. This chain's CDR3 is CASGLESGAQYF. CDR3 coding DNA: TGTGCTAGTGGTTTGGAATCGGGAGCTCAGTATTTT. Looking up the rest from reference TRBV12-5 and TRBJ2-3 gives the full variable domain: DARVTQTPRHKVTEMGQEVTMRCQPILGHNTVFWYRQTMMQGLELLAYFRNRAPLDDSGMPKDRFSAEMPDATLATLKIQPSEPRDSAVYFCASGLESGAQYFGPGTRLTVL.

The chain uses TRBV3-1 (or the pseudogene TRBV3-2) and TRBJ2-1; 14 nucleotides align to TRBD2. The CDR3 covers 16 residues. With 3 bases clipped from V and 10 bases from J, the junction kept 8 bases outside the gene matches. The germline CDR1 and CDR2 sequences are LGHDT and YNNKEL (reference sequence). The CDR3 here is CASSQAGTSGSGEQFF. CDR3 in DNA: TGTGCCAGCAGCCAGGCCGGGACTAGCGGGAGTGGAGAGCAGTTCTTC.

The CDR3 sequence: CSVRTGGTEAFF. The CDR3 DNA is TGCAGCGTGCGGACAGGGGGCACTGAAGCTTTCTTT. The chain recombines TRBV29-1 with TRBJ1-1; the match to TRBD1 covers 10 bases. Germline V gene lookup returns CDR1 SQVTM and CDR2 ANQGSEA. The CDR3 runs to 12 residues. V lost 6 bases to trimming and J lost 4 bases; unmatched junction nucleotides: 2.

V is TRBV18 and J is TRBJ2-2; TRBD1 aligns across 8 bases. The CDR3 runs 15 residues. Germline CDR1 reads KGHSH; CDR2 reads LQKENI. With V trimmed by 3 bases and J by 5 bases, 5 bases remained unmatched. The CDR3 spells CASSPGQVGTGELFF. The CDR3 coding sequence is TGTGCCAGCTCACCGGGACAGGTCGGGACCGGGGAGCTGTTTTTT. Full variable domain (missing parts from reference TRBV18 and TRBJ2-2): NAGVMQNPRHLVRRRGQEARLRCSPMKGHSHVYWYRQLPEEGLKFMVYLQKENIIDESGMPKERFSAEFPKEGPSILRIQQVVRGDSAAYFCASSPGQVGTGELFFGEGSRLTVL.